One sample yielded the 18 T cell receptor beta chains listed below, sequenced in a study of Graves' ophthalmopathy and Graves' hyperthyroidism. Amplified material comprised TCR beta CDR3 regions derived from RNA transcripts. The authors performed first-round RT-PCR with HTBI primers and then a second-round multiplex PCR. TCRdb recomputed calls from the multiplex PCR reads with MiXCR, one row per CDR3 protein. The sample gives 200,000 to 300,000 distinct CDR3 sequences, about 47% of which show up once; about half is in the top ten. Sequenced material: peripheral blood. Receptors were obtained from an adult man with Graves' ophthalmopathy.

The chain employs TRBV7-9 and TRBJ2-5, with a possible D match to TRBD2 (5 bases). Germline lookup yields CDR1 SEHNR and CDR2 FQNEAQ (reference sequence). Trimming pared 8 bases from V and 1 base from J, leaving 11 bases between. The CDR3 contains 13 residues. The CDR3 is CASSQRTQETQYF. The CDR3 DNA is TGTGCCAGCTCCCAGCGGACCCAAGAGACCCAGTACTTC.

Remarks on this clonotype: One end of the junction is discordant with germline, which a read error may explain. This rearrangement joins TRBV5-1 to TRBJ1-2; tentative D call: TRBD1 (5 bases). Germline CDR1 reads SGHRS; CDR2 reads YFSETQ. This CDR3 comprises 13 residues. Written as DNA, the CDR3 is TGCGCCAGCAGCTTAGAAGGGGAGTATGGCTACATCTTC. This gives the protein CASSLEGEYGYIF.

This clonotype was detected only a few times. Written as DNA, the CDR3 is TGTGCCAGCGGACAGTCCTTAAACTATGGCTACACCTTC. Amino acids: CASGQSLNYGYTF. J is TRBJ1-2 and V is TRBV2; D is possibly TRBD1 (6 bases). Germline V gene lookup returns CDR1 SNHLY and CDR2 FYNNEI. V lost 8 bases, J lost 2 bases, and 12 bases lay in between. The CDR3 contains 13 residues.

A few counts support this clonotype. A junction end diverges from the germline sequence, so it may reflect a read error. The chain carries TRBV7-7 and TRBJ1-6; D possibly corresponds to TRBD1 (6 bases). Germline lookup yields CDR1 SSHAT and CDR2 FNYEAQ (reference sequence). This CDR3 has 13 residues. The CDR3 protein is CASSTGWGSPLHF. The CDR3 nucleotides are TGTGCTAGCAGCACAGGGTGGGGTTCACCCCTCCACTTT.

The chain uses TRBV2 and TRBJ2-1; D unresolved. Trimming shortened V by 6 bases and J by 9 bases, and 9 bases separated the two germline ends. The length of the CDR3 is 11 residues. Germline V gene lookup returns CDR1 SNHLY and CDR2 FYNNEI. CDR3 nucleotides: TGTGCCAGCAGGTTAGCTCTTGAGCAGTTCTTC. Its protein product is CASRLALEQFF. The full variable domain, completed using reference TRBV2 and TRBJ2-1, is EPEVTQTPSHQVTQMGQEVILRCVPISNHLYFYWYRQILGQKVEFLVSFYNNEISEKSEIFDDQFSVERPDGSNFTLKIRSTKLEDSAMYFCASRLALEQFFGPGTRLTVL.

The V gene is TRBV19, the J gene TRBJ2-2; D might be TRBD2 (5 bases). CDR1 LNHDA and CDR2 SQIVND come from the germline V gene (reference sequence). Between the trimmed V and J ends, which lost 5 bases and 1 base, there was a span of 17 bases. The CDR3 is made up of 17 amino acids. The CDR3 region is CASSLIFTGMNTGELFF. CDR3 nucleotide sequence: TGTGCCAGTAGTCTAATATTCACGGGGATGAACACCGGGGAGCTGTTTTTT.

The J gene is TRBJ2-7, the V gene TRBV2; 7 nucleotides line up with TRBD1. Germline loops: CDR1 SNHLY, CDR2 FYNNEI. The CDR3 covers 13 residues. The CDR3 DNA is TGTGCTAGGCTGACAGGGTGGGACTACGAGCAGTACTTC. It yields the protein CARLTGWDYEQYF.

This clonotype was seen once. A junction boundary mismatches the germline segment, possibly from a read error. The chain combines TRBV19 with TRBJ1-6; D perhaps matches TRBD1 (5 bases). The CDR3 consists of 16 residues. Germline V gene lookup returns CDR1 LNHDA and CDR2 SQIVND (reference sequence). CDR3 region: CASSIRTSYYNLPLHF. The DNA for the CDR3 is TGTGCCAGTAGTATCCGGACAAGCTATTATAATTTACCCCTCCACTTT.

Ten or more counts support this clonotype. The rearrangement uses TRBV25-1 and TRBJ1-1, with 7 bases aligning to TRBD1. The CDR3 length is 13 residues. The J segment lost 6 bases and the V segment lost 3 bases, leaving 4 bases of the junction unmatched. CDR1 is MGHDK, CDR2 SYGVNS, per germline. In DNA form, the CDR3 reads TGTGCCAGCAGTGAGACAGGGTTGCCTGAAGCTTTCTTT. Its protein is CASSETGLPEAFF.

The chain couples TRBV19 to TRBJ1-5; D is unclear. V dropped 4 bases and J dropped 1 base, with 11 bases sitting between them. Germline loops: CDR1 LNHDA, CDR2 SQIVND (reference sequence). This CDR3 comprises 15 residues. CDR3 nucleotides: TGTGCCAGTAGTAAAGAGACGCTGAGCAATCAGCCCCAGCATTTT. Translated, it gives CASSKETLSNQPQHF. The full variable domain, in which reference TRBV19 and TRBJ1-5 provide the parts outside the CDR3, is DGGITQSPKYLFRKEGQNVTLSCEQNLNHDAMYWYRQDPGQGLRLIYYSQIVNDFQKGDIAEGYSVSREKKESFPLTVTSAQKNPTAFYLCASSKETLSNQPQHFGDGTRLSIL.

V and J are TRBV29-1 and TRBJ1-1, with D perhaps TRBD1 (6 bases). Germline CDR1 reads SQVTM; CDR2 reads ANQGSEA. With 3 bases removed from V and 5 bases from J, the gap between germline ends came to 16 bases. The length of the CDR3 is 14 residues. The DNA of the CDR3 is TGCAGCGTTGACAGGGGTCGAGGAGGTACTGAAGCTTTCTTT. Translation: CSVDRGRGGTEAFF.

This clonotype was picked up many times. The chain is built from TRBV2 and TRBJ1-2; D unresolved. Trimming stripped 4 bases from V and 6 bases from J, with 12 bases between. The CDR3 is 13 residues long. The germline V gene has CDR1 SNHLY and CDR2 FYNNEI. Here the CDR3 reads CASSGTGQNGYTF. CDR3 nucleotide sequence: TGTGCCAGCAGTGGAACTGGGCAGAATGGCTACACCTTC.

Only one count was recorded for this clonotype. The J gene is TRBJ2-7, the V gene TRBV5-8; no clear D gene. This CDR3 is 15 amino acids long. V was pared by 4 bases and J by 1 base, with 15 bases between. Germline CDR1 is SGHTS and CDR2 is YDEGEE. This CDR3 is CASSVQIGESYEQYF. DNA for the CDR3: TGTGCCAGCAGCGTCCAAATTGGAGAGTCCTACGAGCAGTACTTC.

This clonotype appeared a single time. The CDR3 DNA reads TGTGCCAGCAGCCCCCGACAGGGCTTCACAGATACGCAGTATTTT. Translation gives CASSPRQGFTDTQYF. The chain has TRBV9 and TRBJ1-3; 7 positions agree with TRBD1. The J call is doubtful: the DNA matches TRBJ2-3 better. Germline assignment: CDR1 SGDLS and CDR2 YYNGEE. This CDR3 contains 15 residues.

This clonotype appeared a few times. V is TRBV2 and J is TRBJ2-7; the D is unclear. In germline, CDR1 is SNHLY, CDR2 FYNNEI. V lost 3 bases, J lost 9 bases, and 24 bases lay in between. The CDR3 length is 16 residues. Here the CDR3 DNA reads TGTGCCAGCAGTGATGTCCAGGTCGATTCTAGGCTGCGGCAGTACTTC. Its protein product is CASSDVQVDSRLRQYF.

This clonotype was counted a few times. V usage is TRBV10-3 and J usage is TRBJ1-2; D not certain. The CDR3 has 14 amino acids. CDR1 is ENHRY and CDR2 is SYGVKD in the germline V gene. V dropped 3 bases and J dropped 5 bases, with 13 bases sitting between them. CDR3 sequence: CAISDRPDLYGYTF. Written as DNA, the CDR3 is TGTGCCATCAGTGATCGGCCGGATCTTTATGGCTACACCTTC.

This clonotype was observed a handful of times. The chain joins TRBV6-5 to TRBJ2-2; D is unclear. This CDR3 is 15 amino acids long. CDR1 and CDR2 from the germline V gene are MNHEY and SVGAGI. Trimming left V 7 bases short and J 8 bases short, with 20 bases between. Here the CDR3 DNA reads TGTGCCAGCACTCCCAGAGGCACCCTCGGGGGGGAGCTGTTTTTT. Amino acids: CASTPRGTLGGELFF.

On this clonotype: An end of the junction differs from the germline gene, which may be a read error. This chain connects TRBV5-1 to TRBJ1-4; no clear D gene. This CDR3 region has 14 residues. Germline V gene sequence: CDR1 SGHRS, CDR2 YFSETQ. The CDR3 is CASSLGPTGEKLFF. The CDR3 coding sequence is TGTGCCAGCAGCTTGGGCCCTACGGGGGAAAAACTGTTTTTT.